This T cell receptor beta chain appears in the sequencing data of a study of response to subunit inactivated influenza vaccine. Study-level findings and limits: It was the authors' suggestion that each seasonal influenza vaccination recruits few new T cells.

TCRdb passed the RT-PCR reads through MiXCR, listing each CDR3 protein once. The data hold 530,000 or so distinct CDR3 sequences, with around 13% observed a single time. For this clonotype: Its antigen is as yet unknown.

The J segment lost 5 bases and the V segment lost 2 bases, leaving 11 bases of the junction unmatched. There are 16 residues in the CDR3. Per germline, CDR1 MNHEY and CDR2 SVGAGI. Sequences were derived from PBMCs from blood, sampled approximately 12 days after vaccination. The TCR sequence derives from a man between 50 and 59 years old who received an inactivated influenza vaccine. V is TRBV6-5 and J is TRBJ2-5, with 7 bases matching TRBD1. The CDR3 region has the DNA TGTGCCAGCAGTTACGGACAGGCGGTGGGGGAGGAGACCCAGTACTTC. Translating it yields CASSYGQAVGEETQYF.